Following are 26 T cell receptor beta chains from one sample sequenced in a study of blood T cells in healthy people across ages. Combining a sample-barcoded 5' primer with a J-beta primer mix, a second PCR ran for 7 to 11 cycles. TCRdb redid the calling of the 5' RACE reads with MiXCR, one entry per CDR3 protein. The table includes around 790,000 distinct CDR3 sequences, roughly 44% detected once. The source material was blood. Source of these receptors: a man aged 55-75 years in good health.

The table lists this clonotype with a few counts. The V gene is TRBV6-1, the J gene TRBJ2-1; D is perhaps TRBD1 (5 bases). The CDR3 runs 13 residues. The V gene's germline CDR1 is MNHNS and CDR2 SASEGT. The V and J ends lost 6 bases and 4 bases respectively, with 10 bases between them. The CDR3 DNA follows: TGTGCCAGCAGAGCTCCAGGGTACAATGAGCAGTTCTTC. It encodes CASRAPGYNEQFF.

The table lists this clonotype with a few counts. The gene calls are TRBV12-3 or TRBV12-4 and TRBJ2-4, with D possibly TRBD2 on 6 matching bases. V was trimmed by 8 bases and J by 0 bases, leaving 14 bases between them. This CDR3 contains 15 residues. The CDR3 is CASLFGGIAKNIQYF. The CDR3 nucleotides are TGTGCCAGCTTATTTGGGGGGATAGCCAAAAACATTCAGTACTTC.

J is TRBJ2-3 and V is TRBV29-1; D tentatively reads TRBD1 or TRBD2 (6 bases each). V was clipped by 7 bases and J by 6 bases, with 20 bases between them. CDR1 and CDR2 (germline): SQVTM, ANQGSEA. The CDR3 covers 14 residues. The CDR3 is CSGSLGGATDTQYF. The CDR3 bases are TGCAGCGGTAGTTTGGGGGGCGCCACGGATACGCAGTATTTT.

V and J are TRBV9 and TRBJ1-4; D ambiguous. CDR3 size: 14 residues. From germline, CDR1 is SGDLS and CDR2 YYNGEE. V lost 5 bases, J lost 8 bases, and 16 bases lay in between. The CDR3 here is CASSETPTEEKLFF. The CDR3 DNA reads as TGTGCCAGCAGTGAGACCCCGACTGAGGAAAAACTGTTTTTT.

The gene calls are TRBV6-1 and TRBJ2-7; a possible D gene is TRBD2 (5 bases). Germline V gene lookup returns CDR1 MNHNS and CDR2 SASEGT. V dropped 5 bases and J dropped 0 bases, with 8 bases sitting between them. The CDR3 consists of 13 residues. The CDR3 DNA reads TGTGCCAGCAGTTTCGACTACTCCTACGAGCAGTACTTC. Encoded protein: CASSFDYSYEQYF.

Concerning this clonotype itself: The conserved phenylalanine or tryptophan normally closing the CDR3 is absent here, so this likely arose from a read error. The V gene is TRBV5-1, the J gene TRBJ2-7; 9 bases are shared with TRBD2. This CDR3 contains 19 residues. The germline V gene has CDR1 SGHRS and CDR2 YFSETQ. With V trimmed by 3 bases and J by 4 bases, 20 bases remained unmatched. The CDR3 reads CASSSSGERGASTSYEQYS. The CDR3 DNA reads as TGCGCCAGCAGCTCCTCGGGCGAGCGGGGGGCTTCCACGTCGTACGAGCAGTACTCC.

V gene TRBV5-1 combines with J gene TRBJ2-7; D is perhaps TRBD1 or TRBD2 (6 bases each). From germline, CDR1 is SGHRS and CDR2 YFSETQ. The length of the CDR3 is 15 residues. With 4 bases removed from V and 7 bases from J, the gap between germline ends came to 21 bases. The CDR3 nucleotides are TGCGCCAGCAGCCCCGAGAGGGGGTTGGAGGGTGAGCAGTACTTC. Residues: CASSPERGLEGEQYF.

Notes on this clonotype: At one end the junction does not follow the germline gene, possibly because of a read error. V gene TRBV4-3 combines with J gene TRBJ1-2; the D is unclear. The CDR3 spans 14 residues. From germline, CDR1 is LGHNA and CDR2 YSLEER. The CDR3 sequence is CVSSQDLSSYGYTF. The CDR3 DNA sequence: TGCGTCAGCAGCCAAGATTTGTCCAGTTATGGCTACACCTTC.

In the case of this clonotype: This may stem from a read error, because a much larger clone lies one nucleotide away. The chain couples TRBV5-1 to TRBJ1-6; no firm D call. The CDR3 extends over 14 amino acids. CDR1 SGHRS and CDR2 YFSETQ come from the germline V gene. For the CDR3, the DNA is TGCGCCAGCAGCTTGGACTCCTATAATTCACCCCCCCACTTT. Residues: CASSLDSYNSPPHF.

This clonotype was picked up a small number of times. V gene TRBV5-1 combines with J gene TRBJ2-1, with TRBD1 matching over 9 bases. V lost 3 bases and J lost 6; bases outside the gene matches: 10. Germline-derived CDR1 and CDR2 are SGHRS and YFSETQ. CDR3 length: 16 residues. The CDR3: CASSSQGQGLANEQFF. The DNA of the CDR3 is TGCGCCAGCAGCTCCCAGGGACAGGGCTTAGCCAATGAGCAGTTCTTC.

The chain links TRBV7-2 to TRBJ2-4, with D possibly TRBD2 on 6 matching bases. The J call is uncertain, as TRBJ2-5 better fits the DNA end. CDR1 SGHTA and CDR2 FQGNSA come from the germline V gene. The CDR3 length is 16 residues. The CDR3 DNA reads as TGTGCCAGCAGCTTCCGGGAGCCACGCAGCCAAGAGACCCAGTACTTC. The encoded protein is CASSFREPRSQETQYF.

This clonotype was observed a handful of times. V is TRBV20-1 and J is TRBJ2-1; a weak D match, TRBD1 (5 bases). The CDR3 is made up of 17 amino acids. Trimming took off 3 bases at V and 0 bases at J, with 18 bases between the two ends. Germline V gene data show CDR1 as DFQATT and CDR2 as SNEGSKA (reference sequence). CDR3 amino acids: CSARPRQLPGSYNEQFF. CDR3 bases: TGCAGTGCTAGGCCCCGACAGCTCCCAGGCTCCTACAATGAGCAGTTCTTC.

The genes are TRBV11-2 and TRBJ2-4; 16 nucleotides line up with TRBD2. TRBJ2-7 explains the end of the DNA better; the J call may be wrong. The CDR3 contains 18 residues. Germline-derived CDR1 and CDR2 are SGHAT and FQNNGV. CDR3 residues: CASSWGLAGGQNFYEQYF. The CDR3 DNA is TGTGCCAGCAGCTGGGGACTAGCGGGGGGGCAAAATTTCTACGAGCAGTACTTC.

This clonotype appeared a single time. This rearrangement joins TRBV6-2 or TRBV6-3 to TRBJ2-5, with a possible D match to TRBD2 (5 bases). CDR1 MNHEY and CDR2 SVGEGT come from the germline V gene. Trimming pared 0 bases from V and 3 bases from J, leaving 17 bases between. This CDR3 contains 17 residues. CDR3 nucleotide sequence: TGTGCCAGCAGTTACTCCCCAAGAAGTAGCGTCAAAGAGACCCAGTACTTC. Translating it yields CASSYSPRSSVKETQYF.

V usage is TRBV4-3 and J usage is TRBJ2-4, with no clear D. The CDR3 sequence is 13 residues long. Trimming left V 2 bases short and J 13 bases short, with 15 bases between. Germline V gene lookup returns CDR1 LGHNA and CDR2 YSLEER. The CDR3 loop is CASSQNIGLRQYF. The CDR3 nucleotides are TGCGCCAGCAGCCAAAACATCGGGCTCCGGCAGTACTTC.

The chain recombines TRBV7-9 with TRBJ1-2; D perhaps matches TRBD1 (5 bases). CDR1 and CDR2 from the germline V gene are SEHNR and FQNEAQ (reference sequence). V lost 4 bases, J lost 0 bases, and 15 bases lay in between. CDR3 length: 16 amino acids. DNA for the CDR3: TGTGCCAGCAGCTCTACCGTCGGGGGGGCTAACTATGGCTACACCTTC. It is translated as CASSSTVGGANYGYTF. Full variable domain (remainder filled in from reference TRBV7-9 and TRBJ1-2): DTGVSQNPRHKITKRGQNVTFRCDPISEHNRLYWYRQTLGQGPEFLTYFQNEAQLEKSRLLSDRFSAERPKGSFSTLEIQRTEQGDSAMYLCASSSTVGGANYGYTFGSGTRLTVV.

This sequence joins TRBV4-3 and TRBJ1-5, with D possibly TRBD1 on 5 matching bases. The CDR3 has 13 residues. Germline V gene lookup returns CDR1 LGHNA and CDR2 YSLEER. The V gene lost 1 base and the J gene lost 6 bases, with 7 bases spanning the gap. CDR3 sequence: CASSQGQLQPQHF. The CDR3 DNA reads as TGCGCCAGCAGCCAAGGACAGCTTCAGCCCCAGCATTTT.

The chain uses TRBV7-7 and TRBJ2-3, with a weak D call TRBD2 (5 bases). CDR1 and CDR2 (germline): SSHAT, FNYEAQ (reference sequence). This CDR3 is 14 amino acids long. Trimming pared 5 bases from V and 5 bases from J, leaving 14 bases between. The CDR3 coding sequence is TGTGCCAGCAGCCCAGATCACCGGGGAGATACGCAGTATTTT. This codes for CASSPDHRGDTQYF.

This clonotype has more than one count but fewer than ten. CDR3 nucleotides: TGCAGCGTAAAGACAGGGACTCCTTCCTACACCGGGGAGCTGTTTTTT. Translated: CSVKTGTPSYTGELFF. The chain combines TRBV29-1 with TRBJ2-2, with D perhaps TRBD1 (7 bases). Deletions cut 6 bases from V and 3 bases from J, with 20 bases between. Germline V gene data show CDR1 as SQVTM and CDR2 as ANQGSEA. The CDR3 is 16 amino acids.

The rearrangement links TRBV20-1 to TRBJ2-3; D not certain. CDR1 DFQATT and CDR2 SNEGSKA come from the germline V gene (reference sequence). CDR3 length: 15 amino acids. V was clipped by 6 bases and J by 1 base, with 17 bases between them. The CDR3 coding sequence is TGCAGTGCCCAAGGACCAAGCAAAGGCACAGATACGCAGTATTTT. Protein sequence: CSAQGPSKGTDTQYF.

The chain is built from TRBV28 and TRBJ2-2; perhaps TRBD1 as D (6 bases). Trimming pared 8 bases from V and 4 bases from J, leaving 17 bases between. Germline V lookup: CDR1 MDHEN, CDR2 SYDVKM. The CDR3 has 15 residues. CDR3 bases: TGTGCCAGCTCCGACAGGCGTCCGGGCACCGGGGAGCTGTTTTTT. Its protein product is CASSDRRPGTGELFF.

The table lists this clonotype with a few counts. This chain uses TRBV20-1 with TRBJ2-6, with TRBD1 matching 8 bases. Per the germline V gene, CDR1 is DFQATT and CDR2 is SNEGSKA (reference sequence). CDR3 size: 15 residues. V gave up 2 bases and J gave up 2 bases; unmatched junction bases: 2. The CDR3 DNA reads as TGCAGTGCTAGACAGGACAGGGCTGGGGCCAACGTCCTGACTTTC. Translation: CSARQDRAGANVLTF.

The genes are TRBV28 and TRBJ1-5, with unresolved D. CDR1 and CDR2 (germline): MDHEN, SYDVKM. The CDR3 spans 13 residues. Trimming cost V 8 bases and J 4 bases, with 12 bases left between them. The CDR3 bases are TGTGCCAGCGGCCCCTCCGGAAATCAGCCCCAGCATTTT. Amino acid sequence: CASGPSGNQPQHF.

The chain employs TRBV9 and TRBJ2-1, with D possibly being TRBD1 (6 bases). Germline assignment: CDR1 SGDLS and CDR2 YYNGEE. Trimming stripped 7 bases from V and 10 bases from J, with 12 bases between. CDR3 length equals 11 residues. CDR3 sequence reads: CASAGDEEQFF. The CDR3 coding sequence is TGTGCCAGCGCAGGGGACGAAGAGCAGTTCTTC.

This rearrangement joins TRBV3-1 to TRBJ2-7; possibly TRBD2 for D (7 bases). Trimming removed 7 bases at V and 7 bases at J, with 26 bases between. The V gene's germline CDR1 is LGHDT and CDR2 YNNKEL (reference sequence). The CDR3 is 16 amino acids. CDR3 protein: CASTQLGGTPYNEQYF. DNA for the CDR3: TGTGCCAGCACTCAACTGGGAGGGACACCCTACAATGAGCAGTACTTC.

V usage is TRBV20-1 and J usage is TRBJ1-2; perhaps TRBD1 as D (5 bases). V was cut by 6 bases and J by 8 bases, with 13 bases left in between. Germline loops: CDR1 DFQATT, CDR2 SNEGSKA (reference sequence). The CDR3 spans 11 residues. The CDR3 region has the DNA TGCAGTGCGCCCTTCGGGGGAGGCTACACCTTC. It codes for CSAPFGGGYTF.